This T cell receptor (beta chain) was captured in a study of blood T cell repertoires in COVID-19. For the study at large: PBMCs, B-cell-depleted T cells, or T cells provided the cDNA or gDNA that made up the material.

Clones were sequenced by immunoSEQ multiplex PCR, and TCRdb holds only the in-frame ones, with some missing. The sample holds 15,000 to 20,000 clones, roughly 91% seen once. V lost 6 bases and J lost 0, with 8 bases in between. Germline loops: CDR1 MNHEY, CDR2 SVGAGI. CDR3 length: 13 amino acids. This receptor was obtained from a human donor in a cohort sampled during active COVID-19. The genes are TRBV6-5 and TRBJ1-1; no definite D call. Sequenced material: peripheral blood. As DNA, the CDR3 is TGTGCCAGCAGCGCGTATCTGAACACTGAAGCTTTCTTT. This codes for CASSAYLNTEAFF.